One and the same sample provided the 7 T cell receptor beta chains below, sequenced in a study of cytomegalovirus exposure and HLA in healthy donors. PCR primers comprised 60 Vbeta and 13 Jbeta primers. Repertoires were generated with immunoSEQ multiplex PCR, while TCRdb's copy carries only in-frame clones and drops some. The sample shows approximately 35,000 clones, approximately 82% of them seen only once. The material sequenced was PBMCs. The receptors were sampled from a woman under 30 in good health and CMV-seronegative.

The genes are TRBV5-1 and TRBJ2-5; 14 positions agree with TRBD2. Germline lookup yields CDR1 SGHRS and CDR2 YFSETQ. V trimming: 2 bases; J trimming: 2 bases; junction bases outside the gene matches: 2. The CDR3 length is 16 residues. CDR3 amino acids: CASSFGTSGGQETQYF. In nucleotides, the CDR3 is TGCGCCAGCAGCTTTGGGACTAGCGGGGGACAAGAGACCCAGTACTTC. Filled out from reference TRBV5-1 and TRBJ2-5, the complete variable domain reads KAGVTQTPRYLIKTRGQQVTLSCSPISGHRSVSWYQQTPGQGLQFLFEYFSETQRNKGNFPGRFSGRQFSNSRSEMNVSTLELGDSALYLCASSFGTSGGQETQYFGPGTRLLVL.

This chain connects TRBV6-1 to TRBJ1-5; D is undetermined. CDR1 MNHNS and CDR2 SASEGT come from the germline V gene. Trimming shortened V by 6 bases and J by 0 bases, and 12 bases separated the two germline ends. The CDR3 extends over 15 amino acids. The DNA of the CDR3 is TGTGCCAGCAGCGAGGAGGGATATAGCAATCAGCCCCAGCATTTT. Translation gives CASSEEGYSNQPQHF.

V is TRBV5-6 and J is TRBJ1-1, with TRBD1 matching 8 bases. CDR1 is SGHDT and CDR2 is YYEEEE in the germline V gene. The CDR3 consists of 16 residues. Unmatched junction bases numbered 11, after V lost 2 bases and J lost 5 bases. The chain's CDR3 is CASSFGQGGIVTEAFF. CDR3 DNA: TGTGCCAGCAGCTTCGGACAGGGAGGGATCGTTACTGAAGCTTTCTTT.

This rearrangement joins TRBV19 to TRBJ2-3, with TRBD2 matching 15 bases. This CDR3 spans 18 amino acids. Germline values: CDR1 LNHDA, CDR2 SQIVND (reference sequence). The junction had 7 bases not matched to a gene; V was cut back by 2 bases and J by 4 bases. The CDR3 loop is CASSIQPGLAGGSDTQYF. CDR3 in DNA: TGTGCCAGTAGTATACAACCGGGACTAGCGGGGGGTTCAGATACGCAGTATTTT.

This sequence joins TRBV21-1 and TRBJ2-4; the table's D gene call, TRBD2, was not cross checked with the DNA. TRBV21-1 is deemed a pseudogene. CDR3 length: 14 amino acids. CDR3 sequence (DNA): TGTGCCAGCAGGTCTACGGGGGCCAAAAACATTCAGTACTTC. Its translation is CASRSTGAKNIQYF.

This clone was seen only a few times. This chain joins TRBV25-1 and TRBJ2-7, with D possibly matching TRBD2 (6 bases). This CDR3 is 14 amino acids long. CDR1 MGHDK and CDR2 SYGVNS come from the germline V gene. Between the trimmed V and J ends, which lost 5 bases and 1 base, there was a span of 12 bases. The CDR3 nucleotides are TGTGCCAGCAGTACCCCCGGGACTTCCTACGAGCAGTACTTC. This encodes CASSTPGTSYEQYF.

The chain recombines TRBV20-1 with TRBJ1-3, with D unresolved. V shed 3 bases and J shed 7 bases, with 7 bases lying between them. Germline V lookup: CDR1 DFQATT, CDR2 SNEGSKA (reference sequence). This CDR3 region has 11 residues. The CDR3 DNA reads as TGCAGTGCTAGTGTGAGGAACACCATATATTTT. Residues: CSASVRNTIYF.